A selection of T cell receptor beta chains follows, all from one sample in a study of cytomegalovirus exposure and HLA in healthy donors. The method was immunoSEQ multiplex PCR; TCRdb's version includes in-frame clones alone and lacks a portion of them. The sample lists under 200,000 clones, around 79% seen once, with around 3.1% in the top ten. The sequenced material came from PBMCs. The receptors derive from a woman aged 40 to 50 in good health and CMV-seronegative. Both conserved end residues are part of each CDR3. The D gene is left open where the match is weak. Clone size appears in some rows only: once, few, many, or a class for an expanded clone.

TRBV4-1	17	.	TRBJ2-1	.	TGCGCCAGCAGCCAAGGCAGGGCACCCATCGATTACAATGAGCAGTTCTTC	CASSQGRAPIDYNEQFF
TRBV21-1	19	.	TRBJ2-2	.	TGTGCCAGCAGCGAACACCCAACCCGACAGGGGAGATTGGCCGGGGAGCTGTTTTTT	CASSEHPTRQGRLAGELFF
TRBV4-1	18	.	TRBJ1-3	.	TGCGCCAGCAGCCAACATCCAGGACAGCCGAGCTCTGGAAACACCATATATTTT	CASSQHPGQPSSGNTIYF
TRBV28	16	TRBD1	TRBJ1-5	.	TGTGCCAGCAGCATCCGGGACAGGGGGCGCGATCAGCCCCAGCATTTT	CASSIRDRGRDQPQHF
TRBV5-1	16	TRBD2	TRBJ2-3	.	TGCGCCAGCAGCCCTGGACTAGCGGGGAGGGGAGTTACGCAGTATTTT	CASSPGLAGRGVTQYF
TRBV7-9	13	.	TRBJ1-1	.	TGTGCCAGCAGCTTAGTAGTGAACACTGAAGCTTTCTTT	CASSLVVNTEAFF
TRBV19	16	.	TRBJ1-3	.	TGTGCCAGTAGGATTGGGGCGGAGAGCTCTGGAAACACCATATATTTT	CASRIGAESSGNTIYF
TRBV5-1	13	TRBD1	TRBJ2-4	once	TGCGCCAGCAGCTTCGGACAGGGAGAACCCGGGGACTTC	CASSFGQGEPGDF
TRBV6-1	14	.	TRBJ1-6	.	TGTGCCAGCAGTGATTGGCGGGGGGATTCACCCCTCCACTTT	CASSDWRGDSPLHF
TRBV25-1	15	TRBD1	TRBJ1-1	.	TGTGCCAGCAGTCAGCGGGACAGGGGGAACACTGAAGCTTTCTTT	CASSQRDRGNTEAFF
TRBV5-1	15	.	TRBJ2-5	.	TGCGCCAGCAGCTTGGGGGGGGGCCAACCGGAGACCCAGTACTTC	CASSLGGGQPETQYF
TRBV20-1	11	.	TRBJ2-7	.	TGCAGTGCGCAAGATGCCTACGAGCAGTACTTC	CSAQDAYEQYF
TRBV18	15	TRBD1	TRBJ1-1	.	TGTGCCAGCTCACCAGAACAGGGGAAGAACACTGAAGCTTTCTTT	CASSPEQGKNTEAFF
TRBV11-2	14	.	TRBJ1-5	.	TGTGCCAGCACTGATGGACAGCTAGGTCAGCCCCAGCATTTT	CASTDGQLGQPQHF
TRBV23-1	14	TRBD1	TRBJ2-7	.	TGCGCCAGCAGTCACCGGACAGGAACCTACGAGCAGTACTTC	CASSHRTGTYEQYF
TRBV19	14	.	TRBJ1-2	.	TGTGCCAGTAGACCTAACAGGGCTAACTATGGCTACACCTTC	CASRPNRANYGYTF